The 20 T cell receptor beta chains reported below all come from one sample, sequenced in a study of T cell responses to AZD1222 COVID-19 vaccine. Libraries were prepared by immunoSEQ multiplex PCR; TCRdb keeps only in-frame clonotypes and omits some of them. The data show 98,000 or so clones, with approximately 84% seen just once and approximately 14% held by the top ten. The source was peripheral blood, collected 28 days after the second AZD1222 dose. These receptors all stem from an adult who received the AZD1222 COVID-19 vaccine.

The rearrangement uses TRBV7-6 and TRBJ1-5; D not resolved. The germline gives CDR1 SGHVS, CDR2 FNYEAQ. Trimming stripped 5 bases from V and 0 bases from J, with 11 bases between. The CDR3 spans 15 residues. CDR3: CASSPSPISNQPQHF. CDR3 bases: TGTGCCAGCAGCCCGAGCCCGATTAGCAATCAGCCCCAGCATTTT.

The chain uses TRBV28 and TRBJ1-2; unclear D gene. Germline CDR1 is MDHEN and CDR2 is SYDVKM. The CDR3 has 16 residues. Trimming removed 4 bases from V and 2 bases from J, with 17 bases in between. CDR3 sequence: CASSSLTAALNYGYTF. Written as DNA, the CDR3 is TGTGCCAGCAGTTCATTGACGGCTGCCCTAAACTATGGCTACACCTTC.

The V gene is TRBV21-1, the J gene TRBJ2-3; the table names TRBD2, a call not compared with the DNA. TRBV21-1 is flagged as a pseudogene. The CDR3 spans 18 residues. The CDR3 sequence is CASIKPLPRGASTDTQYF. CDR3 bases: TGTGCCAGCATTAAGCCACTCCCGCGGGGGGCGAGCACAGATACGCAGTATTTT.

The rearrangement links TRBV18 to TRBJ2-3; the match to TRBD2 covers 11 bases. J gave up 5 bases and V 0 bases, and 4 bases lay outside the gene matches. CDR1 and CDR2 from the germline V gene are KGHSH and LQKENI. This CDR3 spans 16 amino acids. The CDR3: CASSPPTSGGQDTQYF. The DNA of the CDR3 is TGTGCCAGCTCACCACCAACTAGCGGGGGACAAGATACGCAGTATTTT.

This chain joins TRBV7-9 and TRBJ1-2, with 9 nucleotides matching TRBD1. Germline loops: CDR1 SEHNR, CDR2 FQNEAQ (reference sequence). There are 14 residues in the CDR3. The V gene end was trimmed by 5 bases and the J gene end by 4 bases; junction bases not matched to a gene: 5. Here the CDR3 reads CASSAGQGGYGYTF. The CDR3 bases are TGTGCCAGCAGCGCGGGACAGGGCGGCTATGGCTACACCTTC.

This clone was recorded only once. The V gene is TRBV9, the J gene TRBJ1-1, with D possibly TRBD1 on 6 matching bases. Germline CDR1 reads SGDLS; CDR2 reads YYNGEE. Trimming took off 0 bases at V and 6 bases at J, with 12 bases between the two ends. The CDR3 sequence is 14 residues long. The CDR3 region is CASSVGPDSPEAFF. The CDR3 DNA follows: TGTGCCAGCAGCGTAGGACCGGACAGTCCTGAAGCTTTCTTT. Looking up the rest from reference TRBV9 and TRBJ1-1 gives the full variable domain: DSGVTQTPKHLITATGQRVTLRCSPRSGDLSVYWYQQSLDQGLQFLIQYYNGEERAKGNILERFSAQQFPDLHSELNLSSLELGDSALYFCASSVGPDSPEAFFGQGTRLTVV.

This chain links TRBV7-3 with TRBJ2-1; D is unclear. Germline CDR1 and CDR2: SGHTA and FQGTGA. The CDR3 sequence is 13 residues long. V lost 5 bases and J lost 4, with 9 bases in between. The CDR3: CASSQPEYNEQFF. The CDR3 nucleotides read TGTGCCAGCAGCCAACCCGAGTACAATGAGCAGTTCTTC.

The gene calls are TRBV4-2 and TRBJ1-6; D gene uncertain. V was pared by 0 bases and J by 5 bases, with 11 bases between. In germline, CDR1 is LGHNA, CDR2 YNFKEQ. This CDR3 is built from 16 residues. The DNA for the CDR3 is TGTGCCAGCAGCCAAGAGTCCCGCCAGAATAATTCACCCCTCCACTTT. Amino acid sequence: CASSQESRQNNSPLHF.

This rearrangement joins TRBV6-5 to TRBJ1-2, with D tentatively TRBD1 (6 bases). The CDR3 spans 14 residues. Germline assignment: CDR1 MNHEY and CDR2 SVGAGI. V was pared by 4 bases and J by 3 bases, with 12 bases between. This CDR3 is CASSSGASDYGYTF. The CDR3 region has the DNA TGTGCCAGCAGTTCGGGGGCATCGGACTATGGCTACACCTTC.

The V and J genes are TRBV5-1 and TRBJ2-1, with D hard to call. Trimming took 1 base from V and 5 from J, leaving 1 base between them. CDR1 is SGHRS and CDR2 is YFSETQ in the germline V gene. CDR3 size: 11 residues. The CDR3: CASSLHNEQFF. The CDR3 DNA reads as TGCGCCAGCAGCTTGCACAATGAGCAGTTCTTC.

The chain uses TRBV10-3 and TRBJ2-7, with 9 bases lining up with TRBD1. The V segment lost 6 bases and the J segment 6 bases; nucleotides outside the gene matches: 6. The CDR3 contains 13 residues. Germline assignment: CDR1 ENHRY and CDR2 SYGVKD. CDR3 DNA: TGTGCCATCAGGACAGGGGGGCTGGGCGAGCAGTACTTC. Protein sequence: CAIRTGGLGEQYF.

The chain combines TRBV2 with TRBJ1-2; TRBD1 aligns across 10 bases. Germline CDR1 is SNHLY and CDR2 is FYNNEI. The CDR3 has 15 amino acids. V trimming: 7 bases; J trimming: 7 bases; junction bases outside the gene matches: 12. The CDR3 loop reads CASTVVGTGVGGYTF. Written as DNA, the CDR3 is TGTGCCAGCACAGTCGTTGGGACAGGGGTTGGTGGCTACACCTTC.

The CDR3 loop is CASSLVSPTGGQPQHF. CDR3 sequence (DNA): TGTGCCAGCAGCTTAGTGAGCCCGACAGGGGGGCAGCCCCAGCATTTT. The chain is built from TRBV7-9 and TRBJ1-5, with 9 bases identical to TRBD1. The germline V gene has CDR1 SEHNR and CDR2 FQNEAQ (reference sequence). The V segment lost 1 base and the J segment 7 bases; nucleotides outside the gene matches: 8. The CDR3 consists of 16 residues.

The CDR3: CASSSNMNTEAFF. CDR3 DNA sequence: TGTGCCAGCAGCTCGAACATGAACACTGAAGCTTTCTTT. The rearrangement links TRBV7-8 to TRBJ1-1, with D uncertain. V was pared by 4 bases and J by 0 bases, with 6 bases between. The CDR3 has 13 amino acids. CDR1 is SGHVS, CDR2 FQNEAQ, per germline.

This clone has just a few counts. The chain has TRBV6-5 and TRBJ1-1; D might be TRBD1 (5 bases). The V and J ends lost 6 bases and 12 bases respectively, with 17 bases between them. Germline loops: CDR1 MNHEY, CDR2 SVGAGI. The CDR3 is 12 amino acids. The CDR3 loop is CASSGGGRETFF. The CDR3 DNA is TGTGCCAGCAGCGGTGGTGGCAGGGAAACTTTCTTT.

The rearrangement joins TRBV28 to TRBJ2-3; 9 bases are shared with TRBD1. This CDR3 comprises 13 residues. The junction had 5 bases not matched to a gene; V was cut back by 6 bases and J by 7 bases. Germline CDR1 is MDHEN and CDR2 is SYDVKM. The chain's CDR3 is CASSPDRGYTQYF. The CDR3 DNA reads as TGTGCCAGCAGCCCGGACAGGGGATATACGCAGTATTTT. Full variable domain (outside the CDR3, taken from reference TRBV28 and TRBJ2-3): DVKVTQSSRYLVKRTGEKVFLECVQDMDHENMFWYRQDPGLGLRLIYFSYDVKMKEKGDIPEGYSVSREKKERFSLILESASTNQTSMYLCASSPDRGYTQYFGPGTRLTVL.

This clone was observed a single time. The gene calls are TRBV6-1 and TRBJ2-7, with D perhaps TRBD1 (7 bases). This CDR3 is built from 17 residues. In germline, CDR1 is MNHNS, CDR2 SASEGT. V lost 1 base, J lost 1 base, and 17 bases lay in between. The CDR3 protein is CASSEVFGRGVSYEQYF. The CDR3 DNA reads TGTGCCAGCAGTGAAGTTTTTGGCAGGGGGGTATCCTACGAGCAGTACTTC.

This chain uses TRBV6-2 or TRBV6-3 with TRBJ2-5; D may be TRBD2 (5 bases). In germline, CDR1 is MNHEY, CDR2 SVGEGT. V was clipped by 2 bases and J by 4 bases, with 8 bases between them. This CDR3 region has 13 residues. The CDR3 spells CASSYAAGETQYF. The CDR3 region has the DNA TGTGCCAGCAGTTACGCGGCGGGAGAGACCCAGTACTTC.

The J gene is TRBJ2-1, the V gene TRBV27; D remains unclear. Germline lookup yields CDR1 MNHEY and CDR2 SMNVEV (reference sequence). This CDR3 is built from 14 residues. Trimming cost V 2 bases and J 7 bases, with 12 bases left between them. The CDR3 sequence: CASSLLPRTNEQFF. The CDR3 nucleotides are TGTGCCAGCAGTTTACTTCCTAGAACGAATGAGCAGTTCTTC.

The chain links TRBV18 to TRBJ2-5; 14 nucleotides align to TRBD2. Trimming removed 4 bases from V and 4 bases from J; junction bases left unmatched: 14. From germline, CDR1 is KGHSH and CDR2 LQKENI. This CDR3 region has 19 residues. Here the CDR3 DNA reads TGTGCCAGCTCACTCTTTACCGGGACTAGCGGGAGAAGAGGAGAGACCCAGTACTTC. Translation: CASSLFTGTSGRRGETQYF.